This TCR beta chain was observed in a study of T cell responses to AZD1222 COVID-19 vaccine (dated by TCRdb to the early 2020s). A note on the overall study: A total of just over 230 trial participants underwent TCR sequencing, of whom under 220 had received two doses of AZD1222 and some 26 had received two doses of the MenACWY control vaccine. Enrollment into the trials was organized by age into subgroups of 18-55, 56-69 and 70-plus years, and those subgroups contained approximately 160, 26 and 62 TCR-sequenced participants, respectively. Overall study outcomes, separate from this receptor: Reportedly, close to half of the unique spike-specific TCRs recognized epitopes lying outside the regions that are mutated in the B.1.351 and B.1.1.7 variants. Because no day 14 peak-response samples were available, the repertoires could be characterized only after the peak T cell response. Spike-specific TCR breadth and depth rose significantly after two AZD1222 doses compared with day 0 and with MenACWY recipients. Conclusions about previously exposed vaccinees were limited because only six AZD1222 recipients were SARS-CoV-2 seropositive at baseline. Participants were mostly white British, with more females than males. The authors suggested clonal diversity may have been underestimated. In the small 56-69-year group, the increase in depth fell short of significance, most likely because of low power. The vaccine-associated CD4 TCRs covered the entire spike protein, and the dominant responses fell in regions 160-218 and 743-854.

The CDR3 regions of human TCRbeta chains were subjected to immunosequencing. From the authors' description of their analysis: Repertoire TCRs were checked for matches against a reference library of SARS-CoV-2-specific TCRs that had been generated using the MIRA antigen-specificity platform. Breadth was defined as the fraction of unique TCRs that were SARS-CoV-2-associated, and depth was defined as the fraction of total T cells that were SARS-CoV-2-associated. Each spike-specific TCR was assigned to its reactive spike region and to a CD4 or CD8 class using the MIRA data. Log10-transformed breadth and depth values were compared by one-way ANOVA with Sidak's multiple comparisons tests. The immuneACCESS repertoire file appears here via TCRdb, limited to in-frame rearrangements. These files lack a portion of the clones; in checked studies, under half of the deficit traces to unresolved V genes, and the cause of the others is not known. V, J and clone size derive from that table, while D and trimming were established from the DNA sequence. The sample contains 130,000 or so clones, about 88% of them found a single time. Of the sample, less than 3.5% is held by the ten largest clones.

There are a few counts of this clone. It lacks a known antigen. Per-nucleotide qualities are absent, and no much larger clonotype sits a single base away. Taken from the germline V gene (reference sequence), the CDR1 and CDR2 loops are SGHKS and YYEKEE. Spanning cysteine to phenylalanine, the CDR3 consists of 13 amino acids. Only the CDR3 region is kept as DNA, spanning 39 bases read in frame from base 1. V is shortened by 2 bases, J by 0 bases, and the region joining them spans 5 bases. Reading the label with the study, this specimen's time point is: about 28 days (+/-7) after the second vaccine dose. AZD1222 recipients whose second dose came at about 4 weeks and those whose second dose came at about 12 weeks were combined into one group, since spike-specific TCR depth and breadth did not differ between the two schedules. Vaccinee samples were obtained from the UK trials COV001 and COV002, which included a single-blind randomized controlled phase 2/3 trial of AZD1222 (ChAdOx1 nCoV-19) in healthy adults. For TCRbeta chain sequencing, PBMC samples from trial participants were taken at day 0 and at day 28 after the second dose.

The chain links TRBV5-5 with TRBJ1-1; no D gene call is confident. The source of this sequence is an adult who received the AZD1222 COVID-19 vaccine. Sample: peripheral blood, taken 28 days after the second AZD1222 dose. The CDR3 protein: CASSFALNTEAFF. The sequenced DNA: TGTGCCAGCAGCTTCGCACTGAACACTGAAGCTTTCTTT.